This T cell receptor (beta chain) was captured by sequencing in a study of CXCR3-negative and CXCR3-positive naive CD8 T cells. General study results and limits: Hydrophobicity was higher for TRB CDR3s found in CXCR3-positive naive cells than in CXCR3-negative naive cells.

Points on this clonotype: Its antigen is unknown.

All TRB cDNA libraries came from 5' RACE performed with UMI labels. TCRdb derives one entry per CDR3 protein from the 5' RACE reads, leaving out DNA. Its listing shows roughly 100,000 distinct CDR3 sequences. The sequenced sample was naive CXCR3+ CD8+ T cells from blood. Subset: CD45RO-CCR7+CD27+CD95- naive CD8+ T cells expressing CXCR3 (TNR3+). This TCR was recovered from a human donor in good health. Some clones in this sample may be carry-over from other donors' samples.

CDR3: CSLRVDYEQYF. The chain is built from TRBV20-1 and TRBJ2-7; no DNA is available, so the TRBD2 call from TCRdb remains unchecked. This CDR3 is 11 amino acids long. CDR1 is DFQATT, CDR2 SNEGSKA, per germline (reference sequence).